This section outlines one T cell receptor (beta chain) sequence together with its context. The sample belongs to a study of cytomegalovirus exposure and HLA in healthy donors. Primers for the PCR totalled 60 Vbeta and 13 Jbeta. Some clones are missing from TCRdb's copy, which holds only in-frame ones; the method was immunoSEQ multiplex PCR. Of roughly 110,000 clones in the sample, more than 60% were seen once. This TCR derives from a woman aged 45-60 years in good health and CMV-seropositive. Sequences were obtained from PBMCs.

The CDR3, as DNA: TGCGCCAGCAGCTTGGACAGGGCGACGTTCTACGAGCAGTACTTC. Translation: CASSLDRATFYEQYF. J is TRBJ2-7 and V is TRBV5-1; the D gene is possibly TRBD1 (6 bases). The CDR3 runs 15 residues. The V gene lost 0 bases and the J gene lost 3 bases, with 13 bases spanning the gap. In germline, CDR1 is SGHRS, CDR2 YFSETQ.